This section outlines one TCR beta chain sequence together with its context. This clone's antigen is unknown. No much larger clone is present one base from it, and per-base qualities are unavailable. Library preparation used the immunoSEQ multiplex PCR assay. For the multiplex PCR, a mixture combining 60 forward primers for TCR Vbeta segments and 13 reverse primers for TCR Jbeta segments was used. The CDR3 region of rearranged TCR beta genes was amplified from genomic DNA with a multiplex PCR assay. The amplified TCR beta libraries were sequenced on the Illumina HiSeq System as 87-base-pair reads. Turning to the authors' computational methods: A later analysis counted about 80 million unique TCR beta chains across the roughly 700 repertoires, and 9.5 million to 11 million of these chains were shared by at least two donors. To remove PCR and sequencing errors, raw reads were error-corrected and collapsed into unique sequences using a nearest-neighbor algorithm that merged closely related sequences. V, D and J gene segments were assigned by aligning CDR3 sequences to IMGT reference sequences. For a sequence to be retained, at least a six-nucleotide match to both a V gene segment and a J gene segment was required. Rearrangements were called productive when the CDR3 lacked stop codons and stayed in frame with V and J; all others were non-productive. CDR3 was defined by IMGT convention, running from the second conserved V-encoded cysteine to the conserved J-encoded phenylalanine. The earlier analysis of approximately 500 of the donors excluded sequences that lacked an unambiguous match to a single V gene segment. In an earlier analysis of around 590 of the donors, a V segment was called functional when productive rearrangements were above 56.7%, and segregating when the standard deviation between donors exceeded 5%. To diagnose cytomegalovirus status from the catalog of TCR beta chain sequences, a statistical classification framework was built. A later analysis assigned V and J genes by comparing TCR nucleotide sequences with IMGT/GENE-DB human TR gene sequences. In a later analysis, CDR3 sequences and most-parsimonious VDJ recombination scenarios were assigned using the TCRdist pipeline. In a later analysis, every TCR beta chain was defined by the combination of its CDR3 amino acid sequence and its V-gene family, and reads without a unique V-gene family were dropped. To address suspected cross-contamination and a sequencing artifact, a later analysis removed 592 highly shared, low-generation-probability nucleotide sequences. In a later analysis, a clonal expansion index was calculated for each public chain from normalized within-repertoire ranks of inferred template counts. In a later analysis, generation probabilities were computed with a VDJ recombination model fitted to out-of-frame rearrangements, and the resulting probabilities were checked against IGoR. A later analysis scored TCR-TCR, TCR-HLA and TCR-CMV co-occurrence with hypergeometric tests, applying a repertoire-size bias correction to TCR pairs. A later analysis estimated false discovery rates by permuting HLA or CMV assignments 20 times. In a later analysis, co-occurring TCRs were grouped using DBSCAN, and TCRdist sequence similarity was added for clustering within HLA-allele-positive subsets. Repertoires with fewer than 30,000 or more than 120,000 public chains were left out of co-occurrence clustering, as were four to six repertoires with anomalous nucleotide sharing. TCRdb mirrors the immuneACCESS table, restricted to in-frame sequences. Some clones are absent from its copies; in checked studies, under half trace to an unresolved V gene, and the reason for the others is unknown. The V and J calls and clone size are taken from that table; D and trimming were inferred from the DNA. The table for this sample lists some 120,000 clones; about three quarters of them were counted only once. 3.5% to 4.5% of the sample comes from the top ten.

The data stem from a study of cytomegalovirus exposure and HLA in healthy donors (TCRdb year 2017). Regarding the research as a whole: In an earlier analysis of around 540 of the donors, 250 to 350 Gb of sequence data and 117 million unique TCR beta sequences from about 180 million T cells were reported. A handful of DR-DQ haplotypes were treated as single units for association and clustering because of strong linkage in the cohort. The study used immunosequencing to profile the T cell repertoires of more than 650 subjects and linked those repertoires to cytomegalovirus serostatus. To study patterns of TCR occurrence, a later analysis re-analyzed previously published TCR beta repertoires from 500 to 850 donors and added high-resolution HLA genotyping. The study was designed to test whether signatures of past pathogen exposure could be identified by cataloging public T cell receptors. Donor age, sex, ethnicity and CMV serostatus were compiled alongside the repertoire data. In a later genetic analysis, genome-wide SNP genotypes for 398 of the 666 donors were used, and that subset was treated as a discovery cohort. Rather than drawing on any new phenotypic data, the later analysis identified candidate immune exposures from TCR beta sequences and the way those sequences occurred across donors. The genetic ancestry cluster associated with self-reported Caucasian donors included about 81% of the 398 genotyped donors. Every discovery cohort repertoire had been produced on one sequencing platform. An earlier analysis of 500 to 650 of the donors applied high-throughput TCR beta sequencing to assess whether each TCR beta V gene segment acted as functional or pseudogenic. The study combined high-throughput TCR immunosequencing, statistical association of individual TCRs with disease status, and machine learning to predict cytomegalovirus infection status. Approximately 310 gigabases of sequencing data and tens of millions of unique TCR sequences were included in an early release covering 500 to 750 HLA-typed donors. Among around 400 genotyped donors of the cohort, an average of approximately 240,000 unique TCR beta nucleotide sequences was sequenced per donor, of which roughly 17% were non-productive. Both class I and class II loci were covered by HLA typing, at four-digit resolution. A separate validation cohort of roughly 130 different subjects was used in addition to the 666-subject first cohort. Typing coverage varied by locus: roughly 620-640 donors for A, B, C, DRB1 and DQB1; some 520 for DQA1; nearly 610 for DPA1; about 450 for DPB1. Paper-wide results and their limitations: Roughly uniform sequencing depth across donors was assumed in presence/absence analyses, although this assumption may not hold. About 15 rarely observed V segments, including chromosome 9 orphons, were excluded from the earlier analysis of about 500 of the donors because counts were too low. Cytomegalovirus status was reported to be diagnosed by the classifier with high specificity and sensitivity in both the original and validation cohorts. For the cohort, immune exposure information was limited to CMV serostatus. V-gene and J-gene trimming of TCR beta chains was associated with a missense DCLRE1C variant in a later genetic analysis, and the association was replicated in an independent cohort. Three of the identified cytomegalovirus-associated TCR beta chains were confirmed in vitro to be specific for cytomegalovirus antigens. A further reported finding was that TCR beta sequences accurately predicted the HLA-A and HLA-B alleles for most subjects in the first cohort. The cohort was sequenced for TCR beta chains only, and without alpha or paired-chain data the features that could be detected were limited. Linkage disequilibrium might explain the correlated functional status among segregating V segments, but an unknown experimental factor could not be ruled out. A cluster of highly shared sequence variants was judged likely to represent a technical artifact of the sequencing pipeline. A total of about 180 TCR beta chains were listed by the study as associated with cytomegalovirus. A later analysis found that TCR association rates varied across HLA loci, with DRB1 alleles showing the most associated TCRs and HLA-C alleles the fewest. In a later genetic analysis, fewer N-insertions in productive TCRs were reported among donors in an Asian-associated ancestry cluster than the roughly 700-donor mean. Broadly in line with IMGT annotations, most TCR beta V segments showed up in productive rearrangements about 87% or about 30% of the time in an earlier analysis of 450 to 600 of the donors. Strong co-occurrence of HLA alleles, especially DR and DQ, made assigning TCR associations to individual alleles difficult. Because HLA typing was unavailable for some donors at each locus, only the typed subset was used in association tests. At a false discovery rate of 0.05, a later analysis linked 16,951 TCR beta sequences to specific HLA alleles. In a later analysis, several top co-occurrence clusters were reported to appear linked to parvovirus B19, influenza, CMV and Epstein-Barr virus. It was suggested by the authors that the approach could potentially be generalized to other disease states and immunological phenotypes. Most CMV-associated TCR beta chains appeared to be HLA-restricted in a later analysis, and the HLA associations seemed to be driven largely by CMV exposure. Across donors, most TCR sequences were observed very rarely, whereas some public TCRs were present in many individuals. Compared with equally common non-associated chains, HLA-associated TCR beta chains in a later analysis were more clonally expanded and had lower generation probabilities. Because the 87-base-pair reads could not distinguish some IMGT-functional V segments, including TRBV6-2 and TRBV6-3, those segments were excluded.

V loses 8 bases of germline sequence and J loses 4 bases, and the interval between the two ends is 14 bases. The CDR3 covers 13 residues, taking in both the cysteine and the phenylalanine. Just CDR3 DNA is preserved here, 39 bases in frame from base 1. The germline V gene provides CDR1 MNHEY and CDR2 SVGAGI. The cohort comprised around 690 healthy bone marrow donors. At the time of sampling, all cohort members were nominally healthy, though unrecorded immune exposures were likely present. The donor tested CMV seronegative and was one of the 352 seronegative cohort members. A peripheral blood sample was collected from each donor, and TCR beta sequencing was performed on peripheral blood mononuclear cells. Genomic DNA extraction from the blood cell samples was performed with the Qiagen DNeasy Blood Extraction Kit.

Specimen: PBMCs. Rearrangement joined TRBV6-5 to TRBJ1-1; TRBD1 is perhaps the D gene, given 6 matching bases. This receptor was identified in a man aged 25-45 years in good health and CMV-seronegative. The sequenced DNA: TGTGCCAGCGGACAGCTACCGGGCACTGAAGCTTTCTTT. This yields the protein CASGQLPGTEAFF.